The clone carrying this T cell receptor (beta chain) was counted once. Antigen unknown. The sample carries other DNA sequences with the same CDR3. Generated by immunoSEQ multiplex PCR, the TCRdb table keeps only in-frame clones and is missing some. The sample records 95,000 to 150,000 clones, around 92% being singletons. This CDR3 is 11 amino acids long. V shed 3 bases and J shed 4 bases, with 2 bases lying between them. This entry comes from a study of T cell responses to AZD1222 COVID-19 vaccine. General study results and limits: The sample set comprised mostly white British donors with more females, and clonal diversity was possibly underestimated. A rise in Spike-specific TCR breadth and depth followed two AZD1222 doses. Epitopes outside B.1.351 and B.1.1.7 mutated regions reportedly drew nearly half of spike TCRs. Repertoires were sampled only after the peak T cell response.

The sample was peripheral blood, taken 28 days after the second AZD1222 dose. The TCR originated in an adult who received the AZD1222 COVID-19 vaccine. The chain has TRBV12-3 or TRBV12-4 and TRBJ2-3; D remains unclear. CDR3 nucleotide sequence: TGTGCCAGCAGTTTTTCAGATACGCAGTATTTT. Translating it yields CASSFSDTQYF.